This TCR beta chain stems from a study of Graves' ophthalmopathy and Graves' hyperthyroidism. Regarding the study as a whole: Detected in blood as well were most expanded thyroid clonotypes with frequency above 0.001. A 13-signature model separated ophthalmopathy from stable hyperthyroidism, reaching approximately 88% sensitivity and roughly 81% specificity cross-validated.

Diagnoses were established from clinical symptoms, serum thyroxine, TRAb, thyroid ultrasound and orbital computed tomography. Germline V gene sequence: CDR1 KGHDR, CDR2 SFDVKD. There are 17 residues in the CDR3. V was clipped by 0 bases and J by 8 bases; unmatched bases: 13. This clonotype appeared a single time. Its antigen remains unidentified. Investigators amplified TCR beta CDR3 regions from RNA transcripts. First-round RT-PCR with HTBI primers preceded a second-round multiplex PCR. Each CDR3 protein gets one entry after TCRdb re-called the multiplex PCR reads with MiXCR. The sample records 45,000 to 60,000 distinct CDR3 sequences, around 50% being singletons.

The source is an adult woman with Graves' ophthalmopathy. Sequences were obtained from peripheral blood. The V and J genes are TRBV24-1 and TRBJ2-3; 7 bases are shared with TRBD2. CDR3 nucleotides: TGTGCCACCAGTGATTTGGTTGCGGGAGCGGGCTATGGTACGCAGTATTTT. Its translation: CATSDLVAGAGYGTQYF.